The sequence of this T cell receptor (beta chain) was determined in a study of blood T cell repertoires in COVID-19. Study overall: Acute-phase and convalescent COVID-19 samples originated in the United States, Italy and Spain.

The assay was immunoSEQ multiplex PCR, and TCRdb's table has in-frame clones only and misses some. The table includes 200,000 to 250,000 clones, approximately 87% detected once. Participants were aged 18 to 89 years, lived in over 20 US areas, and enrolled virtually. The study assigned cohorts using participant-reported clinical history. In germline, CDR1 is SQVTM, CDR2 ANQGSEA. The germline V and J ends were trimmed by 2 bases and 6 bases, with 7 bases remaining between them. This CDR3 is built from 12 residues. The chain couples TRBV29-1 to TRBJ2-2; possibly TRBD2 for D (6 bases). The sequenced sample consisted of PBMCs or T cells enriched from blood (not recorded which). The sequence came from a woman in her 50s in a cohort exposed to, infected with or recovered from COVID-19 (not recorded which). Here the CDR3 reads CSVESGAGELFF. Written as DNA, the CDR3 is TGCAGCGTTGAATCGGGAGCCGGGGAGCTGTTTTTT.